This T cell receptor (beta chain) was obtained from a study of blood T cell repertoires in COVID-19. Study in general: There were acute and convalescent COVID-19 samples, and they came from the United States, Italy and Spain. From T cells, B-cell-depleted T cells, or PBMCs came the material, which was cDNA or gDNA.

The authors' processing: By means of reference gene primer amplification, nucleated cell counts were estimated. TCRdb's copy holds only in-frame clones and misses some; the assay was immunoSEQ multiplex PCR. V and J calls and clone size are given by that table; D and trimming were obtained from the DNA. Of roughly 130,000 clones listed, around 80% are singletons. V shed 3 bases and J shed 7 bases, with 13 bases lying between them. The CDR3 totals 15 residues. Germline V gene lookup returns CDR1 LGHDT and CDR2 YNNKEL (reference sequence). The count of this clone is one. The sequencing input was peripheral blood. V and J are TRBV3-1 (or the pseudogene TRBV3-2) and TRBJ1-6; maybe TRBD1 (6 bases). The sequence was collected from a man aged 65 to 85 with acute or convalescent COVID-19. The DNA for the CDR3 is TGTGCCAGCAGCCATGGACAGAGACTCAATTCACCCCTCCACTTT. Its translation: CASSHGQRLNSPLHF.